The 7 T cell receptor beta chains given below trace back to one sample, sequenced in a study of response to subunit inactivated influenza vaccine. A single record per CDR3 protein comes from TCRdb applying MiXCR to the RT-PCR reads. This sample has 500,000 to 600,000 distinct CDR3 sequences; around 15% occur once, and the top ten carry roughly 10%. The material was PBMCs from blood, obtained 12 days after vaccination. Receptors originate from a man aged 50 to 60 who received an inactivated influenza vaccine.

This clonotype turned up a few times. J is TRBJ2-3 and V is TRBV11-2; D is uncertain. This CDR3 contains 8 residues. From germline, CDR1 is SGHAT and CDR2 FQNNGV. CDR3 residues: CTTDTQYF. CDR3 sequence (DNA): TGTACAACAGATACGCAGTATTTT.

This clonotype has a count of ten or more. The chain carries TRBV20-1 and TRBJ2-7; no clear D gene. The CDR3 length is 12 residues. Germline CDR1 DFQATT, CDR2 SNEGSKA (reference sequence). V lost 3 bases and J lost 3, with 9 bases in between. DNA of the CDR3: TGCAGTGCTAGTGCCAGTAGCTACGAGCAGTACTTC. Its translation: CSASASSYEQYF.

In its sample, this clonotype was seen a few times. V gene TRBV10-3 combines with J gene TRBJ2-4; D remains ambiguous. Per germline, CDR1 ENHRY and CDR2 SYGVKD. There are 12 residues in the CDR3. Trimming left V 5 bases short and J 12 bases short, with 14 bases between. CDR3 sequence (DNA): TGTGCCATCAGTTCGTCCGCGCAGACTCAGTACTTC. Amino acids: CAISSSAQTQYF.

This rearrangement joins TRBV29-1 to TRBJ2-1; TRBD1 might be the D (5 bases). The CDR3 runs 13 residues. CDR1 SQVTM and CDR2 ANQGSEA come from the germline V gene. The ends were cut back, 5 bases at V and 6 bases at J, with 14 bases in the middle. The CDR3 sequence is CSVQAGSGNEQFF. CDR3 DNA: TGCAGCGTTCAGGCAGGGTCCGGCAATGAGCAGTTCTTC.

This clonotype has a count of ten or more. The rearrangement uses TRBV29-1 and TRBJ1-2; no definite D call. Germline V gene data show CDR1 as SQVTM and CDR2 as ANQGSEA. CDR3 length: 13 residues. The V gene lost 6 bases and the J gene lost 6 bases, with 17 bases spanning the gap. The CDR3 here is CSVKEPRFDGYTF. The CDR3 DNA sequence: TGCAGCGTCAAAGAACCCAGGTTTGATGGCTACACCTTC.

The chain combines TRBV5-1 with TRBJ2-6, with D hard to call. Germline V lookup: CDR1 SGHRS, CDR2 YFSETQ. This CDR3 has 17 residues. Trimming took off 0 bases at V and 0 bases at J, with 10 bases between the two ends. The CDR3 reads CASSLVGVNSGANVLTF. In nucleotides, the CDR3 is TGCGCCAGCAGCTTGGTTGGGGTGAACTCTGGGGCCAACGTCCTGACTTTC.

Of note for this clonotype: Germline is not matched at one junction end, which may reflect a read error. V and J are TRBV7-7 and TRBJ2-1; maybe TRBD2 (5 bases). This CDR3 comprises 15 residues. The germline V gene encodes CDR1 SSHAT and CDR2 FNYEAQ (reference sequence). CDR3: CASSPGGGSYNEQFF. Here the CDR3 DNA reads TGTGCTAGCAGCCCAGGCGGCGGGTCCTACAATGAGCAGTTCTTC.